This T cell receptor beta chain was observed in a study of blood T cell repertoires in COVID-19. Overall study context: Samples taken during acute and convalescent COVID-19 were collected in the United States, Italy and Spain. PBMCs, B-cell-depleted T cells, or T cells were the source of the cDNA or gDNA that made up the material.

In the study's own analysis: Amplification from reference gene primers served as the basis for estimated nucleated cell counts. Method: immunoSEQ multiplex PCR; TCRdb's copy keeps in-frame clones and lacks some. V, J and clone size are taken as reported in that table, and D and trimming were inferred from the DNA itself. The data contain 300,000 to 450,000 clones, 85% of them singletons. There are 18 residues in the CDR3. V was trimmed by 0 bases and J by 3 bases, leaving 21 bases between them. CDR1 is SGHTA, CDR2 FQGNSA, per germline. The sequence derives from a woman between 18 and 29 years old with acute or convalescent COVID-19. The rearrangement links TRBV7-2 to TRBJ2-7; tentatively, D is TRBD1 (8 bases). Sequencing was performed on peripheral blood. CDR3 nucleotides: TGTGCCAGCAGCTTAGCGTTGGGGGGGGGACAGGTGTACTACGAGCAGTACTTC. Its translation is CASSLALGGGQVYYEQYF.